These 31 T cell receptor beta chains originate from one sample sequenced in a study of vaccination and CD4 T cells after COVID-19. Cultured CD4+ T-cell DNA underwent Oncomine TCR Beta short-read sequencing. Via MiXCR, TCRdb re-called the PCR reads, giving one row per CDR3 protein. The sample lists thousands of distinct CDR3 sequences; roughly 60% were seen once. This sample's treatment: approximately nine-day PBMC culture with coronavirus spike peptide pools or control peptides (ViraFEST assay). These receptors' antigens are unknown. Sequencing was carried out using CD4+ T cells from blood, cultured in vitro. These receptors originate from a human donor who had recovered from COVID-19.

The chain is built from TRBV6-1 and TRBJ1-6; D not resolved. The CDR3 length is 14 residues. Germline CDR1 MNHNS, CDR2 SASEGT. The V end was cut by 8 bases, the J end by 14 bases, with 22 bases between. The DNA of the CDR3 is TGTGCCAGCGGCCCTTCGGACTTCTCCGTCGCCCTCCACTTT. It specifies CASGPSDFSVALHF.

The J gene is TRBJ2-3, the V gene TRBV7-3; 9 positions agree with TRBD2. The CDR3 sequence is 15 residues long. Unmatched junction bases numbered 4, after V lost 3 bases and J lost 3 bases. The germline V gene has CDR1 SGHTA and CDR2 FQGTGA. The CDR3 here is CASSFPGLATDTQYF. DNA for the CDR3: TGTGCCAGCAGCTTCCCGGGACTAGCAACAGATACGCAGTATTTT.

This clonotype was detected only a few times. The V call is TRBV5-1, the J call TRBJ2-7; D is undetermined. CDR3 length: 14 amino acids. Trimming shortened V by 4 bases and J by 3 bases, and 14 bases separated the two germline ends. Germline V CDR1 and CDR2: SGHRS, YFSETQ. CDR3 nucleotides: TGCGCCAGCAGCCCGACCAGTTCAGTCTACGAGCAGTACTTC. Amino acids: CASSPTSSVYEQYF. Based on the CDR3 plus reference TRBV5-1 and TRBJ2-7, the full variable domain is KAGVTQTPRYLIKTRGQQVTLSCSPISGHRSVSWYQQTPGQGLQFLFEYFSETQRNKGNFPGRFSGRQFSNSRSEMNVSTLELGDSALYLCASSPTSSVYEQYFGPGTRLTVT.

The chain couples TRBV7-8 to TRBJ2-7; 7 bases are a match to TRBD1. Germline assignment: CDR1 SGHVS and CDR2 FQNEAQ. With 5 bases clipped from V and 2 bases from J, the junction kept 12 bases outside the gene matches. CDR3 size: 16 residues. The CDR3 DNA follows: TGTGCCAGCAGCACAGACAATGACAGGGCAACCTACGAGCAGTACTTC. This sequence encodes CASSTDNDRATYEQYF.

This clonotype was counted only a few times. The chain couples TRBV11-2 to TRBJ1-3, with TRBD1 as a possible D gene (5 bases). The CDR3 is made up of 14 amino acids. Germline V lookup: CDR1 SGHAT, CDR2 FQNNGV. The V gene lost 1 base and the J gene lost 2 bases, with 6 bases spanning the gap. The CDR3 loop is CASSLAGTGNTIYF. In nucleotides, the CDR3 is TGTGCCAGCAGCTTAGCAGGGACTGGAAACACCATATATTTT.

This clonotype occurred once. Its ends do not fully match the called genes, so a read error is possible. CDR3 coding DNA: TGTGGCAGCAGTGAAGAAGGACAGGGGACGGAGCCCCAGCATTTT. Translation: CGSSEEGQGTEPQHF. This chain joins TRBV6-1 and TRBJ1-5; 9 bases map to TRBD1. The germline gives CDR1 MNHNS, CDR2 SASEGT. CDR3 length: 15 residues.

J is TRBJ2-5 and V is TRBV11-3, with 7 bases aligning to TRBD2. With 3 bases clipped from V and 1 base from J, the junction kept 2 bases outside the gene matches. The CDR3 consists of 14 residues. Per germline, CDR1 SGHNT and CDR2 YENEEA. The CDR3 DNA follows: TGTGCCAGCAGCTTGGGAGGGGCCCAAGAGACCCAGTACTTC. Translated: CASSLGGAQETQYF.

This chain's CDR3 is CASSLPPRLAGGRNEQFF. CDR3 sequence (DNA): TGTGCCAGCAGCTTACCCCCAAGGCTAGCGGGAGGGCGAAATGAGCAGTTCTTC. The chain carries TRBV7-9 and TRBJ2-1; 12 bases are a match to TRBD2. The V and J ends lost 2 bases and 7 bases, in that order; junction bases with no gene match: 12. Germline V gives CDR1 SEHNR, CDR2 FQNEAQ (reference sequence). This CDR3 is 18 amino acids long. The whole variable domain, remainder taken from reference TRBV7-9 and TRBJ2-1, is DTGVSQNPRHKITKRGQNVTFRCDPISEHNRLYWYRQTLGQGPEFLTYFQNEAQLEKSRLLSDRFSAERPKGSFSTLEIQRTEQGDSAMYLCASSLPPRLAGGRNEQFFGPGTRLTVL.

This clonotype appeared a few times. The CDR3 region is CASMTLYTEAFF. DNA for the CDR3: TGTGCCAGCATGACTCTGTACACTGAAGCTTTCTTT. This chain joins TRBV2 and TRBJ1-1; no firm D call. Germline loops: CDR1 SNHLY, CDR2 FYNNEI. V lost 7 bases to trimming and J lost 3 bases, with 9 bases between them. The CDR3 is made up of 12 amino acids.

This chain joins TRBV20-1 and TRBJ1-1, with TRBD1 matching over 8 bases. Trimming at V came to 5 bases and at J to 4 bases, leaving 6 bases not matched to a gene. The germline V gene has CDR1 DFQATT and CDR2 SNEGSKA (reference sequence). This CDR3 region has 13 residues. CDR3 bases: TGCAGTGCTGTGGACAGGGCGGGCACTGAAGCTTTCTTT. Translation gives CSAVDRAGTEAFF.

In this sample, this clonotype turned up a few times. The V call is TRBV7-2, the J call TRBJ1-2; 7 bases map to TRBD1. From germline, CDR1 is SGHTA and CDR2 FQGNSA. V lost 3 bases, J lost 4 bases, and 5 bases stayed unmatched. The CDR3 covers 14 residues. CDR3 sequence reads: CASSLAGTAYGYTF. Written as DNA, the CDR3 is TGTGCCAGCAGCTTGGCCGGGACAGCCTATGGCTACACCTTC.

This rearrangement joins TRBV10-3 to TRBJ2-4; 10 bases agree with TRBD1. V trimming: 2 bases; J trimming: 6 bases; junction bases outside the gene matches: 4. This CDR3 comprises 15 residues. The germline V gene has CDR1 ENHRY and CDR2 SYGVKD. CDR3 sequence (DNA): TGTGCCATCAGTGAGGTGGGGACAGGGGTAAACATTCAGTACTTC. This sequence encodes CAISEVGTGVNIQYF.

This clonotype came up a few times. Sequence at one end of the junction differs from germline and may be a read error. V usage is TRBV7-7 and J usage is TRBJ1-1, with D possibly being TRBD1 (5 bases). CDR1 and CDR2 from the germline V gene are SSHAT and FNYEAQ (reference sequence). The CDR3 covers 13 residues. Written as DNA, the CDR3 is TGTGCTAGCAGCGCGAGCCGGGGCGCTGAAGCTTTCTTT. Residues: CASSASRGAEAFF.

The chain links TRBV7-2 to TRBJ1-1; a possible D gene is TRBD1 (6 bases). CDR1 is SGHTA and CDR2 is FQGNSA in the germline V gene. This CDR3 has 14 residues. Between the trimmed V and J ends, which lost 5 bases and 5 bases, there was a span of 15 bases. The chain's CDR3 is CASSRWQGRTEAFF. Here the CDR3 DNA reads TGTGCCAGCAGCCGTTGGCAGGGGAGAACTGAAGCTTTCTTT. The full variable domain, rest sourced from reference TRBV7-2 and TRBJ1-1, is GAGVSQSPSNKVTEKGKDVELRCDPISGHTALYWYRQSLGQGLEFLIYFQGNSAPDKSGLPSDRFSAERTGGSVSTLTIQRTQQEDSAVYLCASSRWQGRTEAFFGQGTRLTVV.

V usage is TRBV27 and J usage is TRBJ1-2; 9 nucleotides line up with TRBD1. CDR3 length: 15 residues. V lost 6 bases, J lost 3 bases, and 8 bases stayed unmatched. CDR1 and CDR2 from the germline V gene are MNHEY and SMNVEV (reference sequence). The CDR3 DNA sequence: TGTGCCAGCAGACGACAGGGGGAGGTTGACTATGGCTACACCTTC. It yields the protein CASRRQGEVDYGYTF.

This clonotype has only one observation. The chain joins TRBV6-4 to TRBJ2-6; D is unclear. Germline V gene lookup returns CDR1 MRHNA and CDR2 SNTAGT. This CDR3 is built from 16 residues. The V end lost 4 bases, the J end lost 0 bases, and 10 bases lay between the germline ends. The CDR3 protein is CASSADASSGANVLTF. Here the CDR3 DNA reads TGTGCCAGCAGTGCCGACGCAAGCTCTGGGGCCAACGTCCTGACTTTC.

The genes are TRBV6-1 and TRBJ1-2; TRBD1 matches at 7 bases. With 7 bases clipped from V and 8 bases from J, the junction kept 13 bases outside the gene matches. The CDR3 has 14 amino acids. Germline CDR1 MNHNS, CDR2 SASEGT. This CDR3 is CASNVGQVLIGYTF. Here the CDR3 DNA reads TGTGCCAGCAATGTCGGACAGGTTTTAATCGGCTACACCTTC.

This clonotype was seen a handful of times. The gene calls are TRBV20-1 and TRBJ1-6, with TRBD1 matching 8 bases. Trimming removed 6 bases from V and 9 bases from J; junction bases left unmatched: 10. CDR1 and CDR2 (germline): DFQATT, SNEGSKA (reference sequence). The CDR3 totals 14 residues. CDR3 loop: CSATTGEFGSPLHF. In DNA form, the CDR3 reads TGCAGTGCCACGACAGGGGAGTTCGGTTCACCCCTCCACTTT.

The CDR3 is CATSRDRAGTGGINEQFF. The CDR3 DNA reads TGTGCCACCAGCAGAGATAGGGCCGGGACAGGGGGCATCAATGAGCAGTTCTTC. This chain links TRBV15 with TRBJ2-1; 12 bases are shared with TRBD1. The CDR3 sequence is 18 residues long. V was pared by 0 bases and J by 6 bases, with 9 bases of the junction left unmatched. Germline loops: CDR1 LNHNV, CDR2 YYDKDF (reference sequence).

This chain joins TRBV5-4 and TRBJ2-3; TRBD2 matches at 8 bases. After removal of 5 bases from V and 5 bases from J, the junction contained 10 bases not matched to a gene. Per germline, CDR1 SGHNT and CDR2 YYREEE (reference sequence). The CDR3 sequence is 15 residues long. CDR3 coding DNA: TGTGCCAGCAGTTCGGGCGGGGGGCTCGGAGATACGCAGTATTTT. This gives the protein CASSSGGGLGDTQYF.

The genes are TRBV6-1 and TRBJ2-3; D could derive from TRBD1 or TRBD2 (5 bases each). The CDR3 consists of 15 residues. CDR1 is MNHNS, CDR2 SASEGT, per germline. V was clipped by 4 bases and J by 1 base, with 12 bases between them. CDR3 DNA sequence: TGTGCCAGCAGTGCCACAGGACTGGGCACAGATACGCAGTATTTT. Its translation: CASSATGLGTDTQYF.

This clonotype was detected a few times. The rearrangement uses TRBV19 and TRBJ2-5, with TRBD2 matching 10 bases. Germline loops: CDR1 LNHDA, CDR2 SQIVND (reference sequence). Trimming cost V 9 bases and J 2 bases; bases outside gene matches: 15. The CDR3 is 17 amino acids. The CDR3 region is CASSPIKAGGRQETQYF. CDR3 bases: TGTGCCAGCTCCCCCATAAAAGCGGGGGGGAGACAAGAGACCCAGTACTTC. Variable domain in full (rest from reference TRBV19 and TRBJ2-5): DGGITQSPKYLFRKEGQNVTLSCEQNLNHDAMYWYRQDPGQGLRLIYYSQIVNDFQKGDIAEGYSVSREKKESFPLTVTSAQKNPTAFYLCASSPIKAGGRQETQYFGPGTRLLVL.

This chain connects TRBV6-5 to TRBJ2-1; D ambiguous. The CDR3 length is 14 residues. The germline V gene has CDR1 MNHEY and CDR2 SVGAGI. V lost 0 bases and J lost 4, with 7 bases in between. This chain's CDR3 is CASSYSEGYNEQFF. Written as DNA, the CDR3 is TGTGCCAGCAGTTACTCGGAAGGGTACAATGAGCAGTTCTTC.

This clonotype was seen only a few times. The CDR3, as DNA: TGTGCCAGCAGCCTTATGGGGAATGCCAATCAGCCCCAGCATTTT. Translation gives CASSLMGNANQPQHF. The chain recombines TRBV7-9 with TRBJ1-5; D remains unclear. V was trimmed by 5 bases and J by 3 bases, leaving 14 bases between them. Looked up from germline, CDR1 is SEHNR and CDR2 is FQNEAQ (reference sequence). CDR3 length: 15 residues.

This clonotype was detected a few times. The rearrangement uses TRBV2 and TRBJ2-2; 8 positions agree with TRBD2. In germline, CDR1 is SNHLY, CDR2 FYNNEI. This CDR3 comprises 15 residues. Trimming at V came to 6 bases and at J to 1 base, leaving 4 bases not matched to a gene. The CDR3 sequence is CASRTSGGNTGELFF. In DNA form, the CDR3 reads TGTGCCAGCAGGACGAGCGGGGGGAACACCGGGGAGCTGTTTTTT. The full variable domain, completed using reference TRBV2 and TRBJ2-2, is EPEVTQTPSHQVTQMGQEVILRCVPISNHLYFYWYRQILGQKVEFLVSFYNNEISEKSEIFDDQFSVERPDGSNFTLKIRSTKLEDSAMYFCASRTSGGNTGELFFGEGSRLTVL.

CDR3 amino acids: CASRDLIRFGLETQYF. CDR3 in DNA: TGTGCCAGCAGAGACCTAATCAGGTTCGGGTTGGAGACCCAGTACTTC. V usage is TRBV6-1 and J usage is TRBJ2-5, with no clear D. The CDR3 covers 16 residues. The V end was cut by 6 bases, the J end by 5 bases, with 22 bases between. Germline-derived CDR1 and CDR2 are MNHNS and SASEGT.

The CDR3: CASSLSAVGDTEAFF. The CDR3, as DNA: TGTGCCAGCAGTTTATCAGCGGTTGGGGACACTGAAGCTTTCTTT. The V call is TRBV27, the J call TRBJ1-1; no clear D. Germline V gene lookup returns CDR1 MNHEY and CDR2 SMNVEV (reference sequence). The length of the CDR3 is 15 residues. Trimming removed 0 bases at V and 3 bases at J, with 11 bases between.

The V gene is TRBV19, the J gene TRBJ2-2; D is unclear. Germline assignment: CDR1 LNHDA and CDR2 SQIVND (reference sequence). V shed 3 bases and J shed 6 bases, with 8 bases lying between them. The CDR3 covers 13 residues. The CDR3: CASSMAAAGELFF. The CDR3 DNA reads TGTGCCAGTAGTATGGCGGCAGCCGGGGAGCTGTTTTTT.

V gene TRBV7-2 combines with J gene TRBJ2-1; 7 nucleotides line up with TRBD1. This CDR3 has 12 residues. V gave up 3 bases and J gave up 12 bases; unmatched junction bases: 5. Germline loops: CDR1 SGHTA, CDR2 FQGNSA. The CDR3 here is CASSFGTAVQFF. The DNA for the CDR3 is TGTGCCAGCAGCTTTGGGACAGCGGTGCAGTTCTTC.

The chain joins TRBV7-9 to TRBJ2-2; D not resolved. Germline assignment: CDR1 SEHNR and CDR2 FQNEAQ (reference sequence). V dropped 5 bases and J dropped 7 bases, with 14 bases sitting between them. The CDR3 is made up of 14 amino acids. The CDR3 is CASSPTPMIGELFF. The CDR3 coding sequence is TGTGCCAGCAGCCCAACGCCTATGATCGGGGAGCTGTTTTTT.

The chain recombines TRBV24-1 with TRBJ1-5, with no clear D. The germline gives CDR1 KGHDR, CDR2 SFDVKD. The CDR3 loop spans 14 amino acids. V was clipped by 4 bases and J by 0 bases, with 6 bases between them. CDR3 bases: TGTGCCACCAGTGAGGCAATTAGCAATCAGCCCCAGCATTTT. It translates to CATSEAISNQPQHF.